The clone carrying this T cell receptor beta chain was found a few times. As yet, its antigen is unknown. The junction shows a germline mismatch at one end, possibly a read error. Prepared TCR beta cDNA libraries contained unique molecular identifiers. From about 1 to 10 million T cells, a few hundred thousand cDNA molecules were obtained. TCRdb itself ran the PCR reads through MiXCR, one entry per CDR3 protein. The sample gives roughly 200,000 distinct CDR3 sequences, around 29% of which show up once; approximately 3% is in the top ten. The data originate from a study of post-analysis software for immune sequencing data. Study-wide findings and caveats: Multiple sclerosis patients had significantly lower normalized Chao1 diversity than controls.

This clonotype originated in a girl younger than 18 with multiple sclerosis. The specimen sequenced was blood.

This CDR3 is CSAADRHNEKRFF. DNA of the CDR3: TGCAGTGCCGCGGACAGGCATAATGAAAAACGGTTTTTT. The gene calls are TRBV20-1 and TRBJ1-4, with 7 bases matching TRBD1. Germline CDR1 DFQATT, CDR2 SNEGSKA (reference sequence). The CDR3 loop spans 13 amino acids.